This TCR beta chain was captured by sequencing in a study of blood T cells in healthy people across ages. On the study more broadly: Through template switching, about one barcoded beta molecule was captured per two T cells, as measured in model experiments.

This clonotype showed up just a few times. The second PCR ran about 6 to 11 cycles with a sample-barcoded 5' primer and J-beta primers. TCRdb ran MiXCR on the 5' RACE reads and lists one entry per CDR3 protein. The repertoire holds roughly 800,000 distinct CDR3 sequences, with 55% to 75% as singletons. CDR1 is LGHNA, CDR2 YSLEER, per germline. Trimming took off 2 bases at V and 3 bases at J, with 11 bases between the two ends. The CDR3 covers 14 residues. Investigators took about 10 milliliters of peripheral blood from every donor. Specimen: blood. V usage is TRBV4-3 and J usage is TRBJ2-7; D gene ambiguous. The TCR sequence derives from a young man in good health. The CDR3 is CASSQFLPNYEQYF. CDR3 bases: TGCGCCAGCAGCCAATTCCTACCTAACTACGAGCAGTACTTC.